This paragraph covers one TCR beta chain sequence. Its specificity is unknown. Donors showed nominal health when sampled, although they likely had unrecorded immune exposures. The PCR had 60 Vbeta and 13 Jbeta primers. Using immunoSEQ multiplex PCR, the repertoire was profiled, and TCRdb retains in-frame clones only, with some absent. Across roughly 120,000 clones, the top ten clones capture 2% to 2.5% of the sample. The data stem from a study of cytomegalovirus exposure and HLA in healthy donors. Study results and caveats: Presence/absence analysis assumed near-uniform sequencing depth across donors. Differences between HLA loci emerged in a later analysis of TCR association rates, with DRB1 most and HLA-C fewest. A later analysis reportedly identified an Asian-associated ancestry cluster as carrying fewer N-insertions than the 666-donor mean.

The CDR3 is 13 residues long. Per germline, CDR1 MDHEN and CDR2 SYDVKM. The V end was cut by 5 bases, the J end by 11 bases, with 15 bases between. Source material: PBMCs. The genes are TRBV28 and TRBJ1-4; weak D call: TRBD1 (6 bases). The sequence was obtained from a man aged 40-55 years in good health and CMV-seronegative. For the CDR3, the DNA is TGTGCCAGCAGTCAACCGGGACAACCGAAACTGTTTTTT. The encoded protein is CASSQPGQPKLFF.